Listed here are 16 T cell receptor beta chains from one sample, sequenced in a study of T cell responses to AZD1222 COVID-19 vaccine. Profiling relied on immunoSEQ multiplex PCR, and the TCRdb table lists in-frame clones only, not all of them. The table records fewer than 200,000 clones, approximately 94% of them present only once. Sequences were derived from peripheral blood, sampled 28 days after the second dose of the MenACWY control vaccine. These receptors all come from an adult who received the MenACWY meningococcal vaccine as a control.

This rearrangement joins TRBV18 to TRBJ2-5; the match to TRBD2 covers 8 bases. The CDR3 is 15 residues long. The V segment lost 3 bases and the J segment 3 bases; nucleotides outside the gene matches: 6. Germline loops: CDR1 KGHSH, CDR2 LQKENI. CDR3 DNA: TGTGCCAGCTCACCGACAGCGGGAGTCGAAGAGACCCAGTACTTC. Residues: CASSPTAGVEETQYF.

The CDR3 DNA follows: TGTGCCAGCAGCTTGGGCGCTTCTGACACTGAAGCTTTCTTT. It specifies CASSLGASDTEAFF. This chain joins TRBV5-4 and TRBJ1-1; D not certain. The CDR3 contains 14 residues. The germline gives CDR1 SGHNT, CDR2 YYREEE (reference sequence). Trimming pared 0 bases from V and 3 bases from J, leaving 9 bases between.

This chain uses TRBV15 with TRBJ1-1; no clear D. CDR1 is LNHNV, CDR2 YYDKDF, per germline (reference sequence). The CDR3 contains 13 residues. V gave up 5 bases and J gave up 0 bases, with 7 bases separating them. This CDR3 reads CATSGRMNTEAFF. For the CDR3, the DNA is TGTGCCACCAGCGGGCGGATGAACACTGAAGCTTTCTTT.

V usage is TRBV15 and J usage is TRBJ2-1; tentatively, D is TRBD1 (5 bases). The CDR3 is 16 amino acids. V lost 0 bases and J lost 11, with 20 bases in between. Germline V gene sequence: CDR1 LNHNV, CDR2 YYDKDF (reference sequence). The CDR3 bases are TGTGCCACCAGCAGAGAAGGGCAGGGTTACACTGATAAGCAGTTCTTC. Amino acid sequence: CATSREGQGYTDKQFF.

This rearrangement joins TRBV29-1 to TRBJ2-2; D not certain. There are 13 residues in the CDR3. Per the germline V gene, CDR1 is SQVTM and CDR2 is ANQGSEA. Trimming took off 4 bases at V and 0 bases at J, with 6 bases between the two ends. CDR3 in amino acids: CSVGRTNTGELFF. The CDR3 region has the DNA TGCAGCGTTGGACGGACGAACACCGGGGAGCTGTTTTTT.

The gene calls are TRBV19 and TRBJ2-7, with TRBD2 identical over 8 bases. V gave up 4 bases and J gave up 3 bases; unmatched junction bases: 11. This CDR3 region has 16 residues. Germline CDR1 and CDR2: LNHDA and SQIVND (reference sequence). CDR3 nucleotides: TGTGCCAGTAGTACCCGGGGAGCGGGGGTTCGCTACGAGCAGTACTTC. It codes for CASSTRGAGVRYEQYF.

The rearrangement joins TRBV27 to TRBJ1-2; tentative D call: TRBD1 (5 bases). Germline CDR1 reads MNHEY; CDR2 reads SMNVEV (reference sequence). This CDR3 is 14 amino acids long. V was pared by 0 bases and J by 4 bases, with 9 bases between. The CDR3 DNA follows: TGTGCCAGCAGTTTATCGGGGGGGGGCTATGGCTACACCTTC. As protein: CASSLSGGGYGYTF.

This sequence joins TRBV5-6 and TRBJ2-7; 7 bases agree with TRBD1. J was trimmed by 2 bases and V by 2 bases; bases with no gene match: 7. CDR1 and CDR2 from the germline V gene are SGHDT and YYEEEE. The CDR3 has 15 residues. CDR3 nucleotide sequence: TGTGCCAGCAGCTTAGAGGGACAGCCCACCTACGAGCAGTACTTC. It specifies CASSLEGQPTYEQYF.

The chain links TRBV5-1 to TRBJ2-7, with D perhaps TRBD2 (5 bases). There are 17 residues in the CDR3. Trimming took off 2 bases at V and 7 bases at J, with 25 bases between the two ends. Germline V gene data show CDR1 as SGHRS and CDR2 as YFSETQ. CDR3: CASSFLAHGQAAGEQYF. The CDR3 nucleotides are TGCGCCAGCAGCTTCTTGGCGCACGGCCAGGCGGCGGGTGAGCAGTACTTC.

This sequence joins TRBV7-9 and TRBJ1-1, with D uncertain. V was clipped by 4 bases and J by 4 bases, with 7 bases between them. Germline loops: CDR1 SEHNR, CDR2 FQNEAQ (reference sequence). This CDR3 region has 12 residues. The CDR3 here is CASSSEGTEAFF. CDR3 sequence (DNA): TGTGCCAGCAGCTCCGAAGGCACTGAAGCTTTCTTT. The whole variable domain, remainder taken from reference TRBV7-9 and TRBJ1-1, is DTGVSQNPRHKITKRGQNVTFRCDPISEHNRLYWYRQTLGQGPEFLTYFQNEAQLEKSRLLSDRFSAERPKGSFSTLEIQRTEQGDSAMYLCASSSEGTEAFFGQGTRLTVV.

CDR3 sequence: CSGIQGGQETQYF. The CDR3 DNA sequence: TGCAGCGGCATCCAGGGAGGCCAAGAGACCCAGTACTTC. The chain is built from TRBV29-1 and TRBJ2-5; tentative D call: TRBD2 (6 bases). Trimming took off 7 bases at V and 1 base at J, with 13 bases between the two ends. The CDR3 sequence is 13 residues long. Per the germline V gene, CDR1 is SQVTM and CDR2 is ANQGSEA.

The chain combines TRBV7-8 with TRBJ1-1; D unclear. The V and J ends lost 1 base and 1 base respectively, with 7 bases between them. CDR3 length equals 14 residues. Germline V gene data show CDR1 as SGHVS and CDR2 as FQNEAQ. Written as DNA, the CDR3 is TGTGCCAGCAGCTTAGGGCACCAGAACACTGAAGCTTTCTTT. It encodes CASSLGHQNTEAFF. Full variable domain (outside the CDR3, taken from reference TRBV7-8 and TRBJ1-1): GAGVSQSPRYKVAKRGQDVALRCDPISGHVSLFWYQQALGQGPEFLTYFQNEAQLDKSGLPSDRFFAERPEGSVSTLKIQRTQQEDSAVYLCASSLGHQNTEAFFGQGTRLTVV.

This clone was counted only a few times. The genes are TRBV30 and TRBJ1-2, with TRBD1 as a possible D gene (6 bases). CDR1 and CDR2 from the germline V gene are GTSNPN and SVGIG (reference sequence). V lost 0 bases and J lost 6, with 17 bases in between. This CDR3 has 15 amino acids. CDR3 sequence: CAWSVGGAGIDGYTF. In nucleotides, the CDR3 is TGTGCCTGGAGTGTGGGGGGCGCAGGGATAGATGGCTACACCTTC.

CDR3 coding DNA: TGTGCCAGCAGCCCCGTCGAAAGGGGGACCCATCAGCCCCAGCATTTT. It encodes CASSPVERGTHQPQHF. This rearrangement joins TRBV4-2 to TRBJ1-5; TRBD1 might be the D (6 bases). The CDR3 extends over 16 amino acids. Germline V gene sequence: CDR1 LGHNA, CDR2 YNFKEQ. V dropped 4 bases and J dropped 5 bases, with 18 bases sitting between them.

The V call is TRBV23-1, the J call TRBJ2-7, with a weak D call TRBD2 (6 bases). TRBV23-1 qualifies as an ORF whose function is uncertain. This CDR3 is 16 amino acids long. V lost 0 bases and J 5 bases, leaving 17 bases between the germline ends. CDR3 nucleotide sequence: TGCGCCAGCAGTCAATCGGGGGGACTCCCCCCCCACGAGCAGTACTTC. It codes for CASSQSGGLPPHEQYF.

The chain joins TRBV7-2 to TRBJ2-1, with 10 bases aligning to TRBD2. This CDR3 region has 17 residues. The germline V gene encodes CDR1 SGHTA and CDR2 FQGNSA. V lost 1 base, J lost 6 bases, and 9 bases stayed unmatched. Here the CDR3 DNA reads TGTGCCAGCAGCTTAGTCTTCGCTAGCGGGAGTGGCAATGAGCAGTTCTTC. Residues: CASSLVFASGSGNEQFF.